These 20 T cell receptor beta chains were sequenced from one sample in a study of shared clonotypes between healthy human individuals. Sequenced by immunoSEQ multiplex PCR; TCRdb stores in-frame clones only, minus some. The sample has about 800,000 clones, about 97% seen once. In the naive CD8 group, cells lacked CD45RO and were positively selected for CCR7, so terminally differentiated effector memory CD45RA+ cells were left out. The sequenced sample consisted of naive CD8+ T cells sorted from blood. Receptors were obtained from a man aged 25-40 years in good health.

The gene calls are TRBV6-1 and TRBJ2-7; D is possibly TRBD1 or TRBD2 (5 bases each). The length of the CDR3 is 14 residues. The germline CDR1 and CDR2 sequences are MNHNS and SASEGT. V was clipped by 6 bases and J by 0 bases, with 12 bases between them. This CDR3 is CASSGAGSSYEQYF. The CDR3 coding sequence is TGTGCCAGCAGCGGGGCAGGGAGCTCCTACGAGCAGTACTTC.

This sequence joins TRBV7-2 and TRBJ1-1; D possibly corresponds to TRBD1 (5 bases). The CDR3 loop spans 12 amino acids. V was cut by 4 bases and J by 5 bases, with 8 bases left in between. Germline CDR1 and CDR2: SGHTA and FQGNSA. Written as DNA, the CDR3 is TGTGCCAGCAGCTGGACATCTACTGAAGCTTTCTTT. Amino acids: CASSWTSTEAFF.

The rearrangement joins TRBV11-2 to TRBJ2-7, with 9 positions matching TRBD1. Germline trimming cut 4 bases from V and 2 bases from J; bases unmatched to any gene: 9. CDR3 size: 16 residues. Looked up from germline, CDR1 is SGHAT and CDR2 is FQNNGV. The CDR3 DNA reads TGTGCCAGCAGCTCGTCCCGGGACAGGGACCCCTACGAGCAGTACTTC. It yields the protein CASSSSRDRDPYEQYF.

The V call is TRBV18, the J call TRBJ2-1; the D gene could be TRBD1 or TRBD2 (5 bases each). The CDR3 runs 17 residues. The V end lost 5 bases, the J end lost 7 bases, and 24 bases lay between the germline ends. CDR1 is KGHSH and CDR2 is LQKENI in the germline V gene. The CDR3 loop reads CASSVDYGALGKNEQFF. DNA of the CDR3: TGTGCCAGCTCAGTTGATTATGGGGCCCTCGGGAAAAATGAGCAGTTCTTC.

The chain carries TRBV9 and TRBJ2-7; 10 positions agree with TRBD2. The CDR3 is 16 residues long. Germline lookup yields CDR1 SGDLS and CDR2 YYNGEE. With 3 bases clipped from V and 3 bases from J, the junction kept 9 bases outside the gene matches. The DNA for the CDR3 is TGTGCCAGCAGCGAGGGGGGGACTAGCGTCTTCTACGAGCAGTACTTC. It specifies CASSEGGTSVFYEQYF. Supplemented by reference TRBV9 and TRBJ2-7, the full variable domain reads DSGVTQTPKHLITATGQRVTLRCSPRSGDLSVYWYQQSLDQGLQFLIQYYNGEERAKGNILERFSAQQFPDLHSELNLSSLELGDSALYFCASSEGGTSVFYEQYFGPGTRLTVT.

As for this clone: With a much larger clone just one base away, this may be a read error. This sample includes further DNA sequences coding for the same CDR3. The chain carries TRBV27 and TRBJ2-1, with no clear D. The CDR3 has 12 residues. The germline V gene encodes CDR1 MNHEY and CDR2 SMNVEV (reference sequence). The V end lost 1 base, the J end lost 7 bases, and 5 bases lay between the germline ends. CDR3 loop: CASSLLGNEQFF. The CDR3 region has the DNA TGTGCCAGCAGTTTATTGGGGAATGAGCAGTTCTTC.

The chain has TRBV10-3 and TRBJ2-7, with TRBD2 matching over 9 bases. The length of the CDR3 is 14 residues. V was pared by 5 bases and J by 0 bases, with 2 bases of the junction left unmatched. Germline assignment: CDR1 ENHRY and CDR2 SYGVKD. Here the CDR3 DNA reads TGTGCCATCAGTCCTAGCGGGGCCTCCTACGAGCAGTACTTC. Its translation: CAISPSGASYEQYF.

The rearrangement uses TRBV7-3 and TRBJ2-3; 8 nucleotides match TRBD2. This CDR3 has 14 amino acids. The trim removed 4 bases at V and 6 bases at J, leaving 6 bases unmatched. CDR1 is SGHTA and CDR2 is FQGTGA in the germline V gene. As DNA, the CDR3 is TGTGCCAGCAGCTCCATTGGGACTAGGGATACGCAGTATTTT. Amino acids: CASSSIGTRDTQYF.

The chain uses TRBV14 and TRBJ2-7; 7 positions match TRBD1. In germline, CDR1 is SGHDN, CDR2 FVKESK. V shed 3 bases and J 3 bases; nucleotides not matched to a gene: 8. CDR3 length: 15 amino acids. The CDR3 loop is CASSHKGGQLYEQYF. CDR3 sequence (DNA): TGTGCCAGCAGCCATAAAGGGGGACAGCTCTACGAGCAGTACTTC.

This clone was observed once. This sample also contains other DNA sequences that code for the same CDR3. This chain joins TRBV13 and TRBJ1-5; no firm D call. Trimming took 0 bases from V and 10 from J, leaving 7 bases between them. Germline V CDR1 and CDR2: PRHDT, FYEKMQ (reference sequence). This CDR3 has 12 amino acids. The CDR3 here is CASSLGGQPQHF. The CDR3 nucleotides read TGTGCCAGCAGCTTAGGAGGTCAACCCCAGCATTTT.

The chain combines TRBV9 with TRBJ2-1; no clear D. V was pared by 3 bases and J by 9 bases, with 10 bases between. Germline V CDR1 and CDR2: SGDLS, YYNGEE. This CDR3 has 12 amino acids. CDR3 region: CASSASPTEQFF. In DNA form, the CDR3 reads TGTGCCAGCAGCGCCAGTCCGACTGAGCAGTTCTTC.

The chain recombines TRBV7-2 with TRBJ2-7; 12 bases line up with TRBD2. Germline-derived CDR1 and CDR2 are SGHTA and FQGNSA. The CDR3 totals 16 residues. The V segment lost 5 bases and the J segment 4 bases; nucleotides outside the gene matches: 9. For the CDR3, the DNA is TGTGCCAGCAGCCCGACTAGCGGGAGTTACACTTACGAGCAGTACTTC. Translating gives CASSPTSGSYTYEQYF. Filled out from reference TRBV7-2 and TRBJ2-7, the complete variable domain reads GAGVSQSPSNKVTEKGKDVELRCDPISGHTALYWYRQSLGQGLEFLIYFQGNSAPDKSGLPSDRFSAERTGGSVSTLTIQRTQQEDSAVYLCASSPTSGSYTYEQYFGPGTRLTVT.

V usage is TRBV27 and J usage is TRBJ1-1, with 9 bases that match TRBD1. The CDR3 sequence is 17 residues long. Germline V CDR1 and CDR2: MNHEY, SMNVEV (reference sequence). The ends lost 3 bases at V and 6 bases at J; junction bases unmatched: 14. CDR3 in DNA: TGTGCCAGCAGTTTCAGCTACCCACTGCGGACAGGGGCTGAAGCTTTCTTT. Encoded protein: CASSFSYPLRTGAEAFF.

To note about this clone: Different DNA sequences within this sample yield the same CDR3. The chain has TRBV4-3 and TRBJ2-7; the D is unclear. Between the trimmed V and J ends, which lost 0 bases and 1 base, there was a span of 4 bases. This CDR3 has 13 residues. CDR1 is LGHNA, CDR2 YSLEER, per germline. The CDR3 DNA sequence: TGCGCCAGCAGCCAAGATGCGTCCTACGAGCAGTACTTC. This translates into CASSQDASYEQYF.

This clone showed up just a few times. Compared with germline, one end of the junction differs, possibly owing to a read error. V gene TRBV7-9 combines with J gene TRBJ1-2, with D possibly TRBD1 on 6 matching bases. Germline CDR1 is SEHNR and CDR2 is FQNEAQ (reference sequence). The CDR3 is 13 residues long. The CDR3 here is CASSDRLTGAIPF. In nucleotides, the CDR3 is TGTGCCAGCAGCGATAGACTGACAGGTGCTATCCCCTTC.

The gene calls are TRBV5-8 and TRBJ2-1; 14 bases match TRBD2. Germline V lookup: CDR1 SGHTS, CDR2 YDEGEE. With V trimmed by 3 bases and J by 8 bases, 7 bases remained unmatched. The CDR3 is 16 residues long. CDR3 amino acids: CASSWAGTSGSYEQFF. The CDR3 nucleotides read TGTGCCAGCAGCTGGGCCGGGACTAGCGGGAGCTATGAGCAGTTCTTC.

The chain has TRBV19 and TRBJ2-3; D call uncertain. V gave up 3 bases and J gave up 2 bases, with 12 bases separating them. CDR1 LNHDA and CDR2 SQIVND come from the germline V gene (reference sequence). The CDR3 runs to 15 residues. The DNA of the CDR3 is TGTGCCAGTAGTATGTTGCACCAGCTCACAGATACGCAGTATTTT. The encoded protein is CASSMLHQLTDTQYF.

V usage is TRBV28 and J usage is TRBJ2-7; weak D call: TRBD1 (6 bases). The germline CDR1 and CDR2 sequences are MDHEN and SYDVKM. The CDR3 covers 17 residues. Deletions cut 2 bases from V and 1 base from J, with 18 bases between. The CDR3 nucleotides are TGTGCCAGCAGTTTACCCCTAGACTCCCAGGGGTCCTACGAGCAGTACTTC. Its translation is CASSLPLDSQGSYEQYF.

The gene calls are TRBV15 and TRBJ2-5, with 9 bases identical to TRBD2. This CDR3 is 14 amino acids long. In germline, CDR1 is LNHNV, CDR2 YYDKDF (reference sequence). V was clipped by 5 bases and J by 5 bases; unmatched bases: 6. CDR3 bases: TGTGCCACCAGCCAGGGACTAGCTCGGGAGACCCAGTACTTC. The encoded protein is CATSQGLARETQYF.

This clone was seen a single time. The genes are TRBV7-9 and TRBJ2-1; D unclear. The germline CDR1 and CDR2 sequences are SEHNR and FQNEAQ (reference sequence). The CDR3 length is 16 residues. Trimming stripped 5 bases from V and 1 base from J, with 15 bases between. The CDR3 sequence is CASSPSSGPSYNEQFF. In DNA, the CDR3 is TGTGCCAGCAGCCCGTCCAGTGGCCCTTCCTACAATGAGCAGTTCTTC.